This is a list of T cell receptor beta chains from one sample in a study of response to subunit inactivated influenza vaccine. TCRdb analysed the RT-PCR reads with MiXCR anew, one entry per CDR3 protein. There are almost 600,000 distinct CDR3 sequences in the sample; 12% to 15% occur only once, and around 10% lies in the top ten. The sample in question was PBMCs from blood, obtained about 12 days after vaccination. These receptors all come from a man aged 50-60 years who received an inactivated influenza vaccine. CDR3s include the opening cysteine and the closing phenylalanine or tryptophan. Each record gives: J gene, D gene, clone size, V gene, CDR3 DNA, CDR3 protein. D genes are given only for firm matches. Clone size is stated in some rows and not others, as once, few, many or a class when expanded.

TRBJ2-5	TRBD2	few	TRBV20-1	TGCAGTGCTAGGGTTAGCGGGAGGTATGAGACCCAGTACTTC	CSARVSGRYETQYF
TRBJ2-7	-	few	TRBV4-3	TGCGCCAGCAGCCAATCGGGGGCAGGCTACGAGCAGTACTTC	CASSQSGAGYEQYF
TRBJ2-2	-	few	TRBV7-2	TGTGCCAGCAGCTTGGGCAGAGCTACCGGGGAGCTGTTTTTT	CASSLGRATGELFF
TRBJ1-6	-	few	TRBV6-1	TGTGCCAGCAGTCAAGGGACCTATAATTCACCCCTCCACTTT	CASSQGTYNSPLHF
TRBJ2-7	-	few	TRBV5-1	TGCGCCAGCAGCCAAGACCGGTACTACGAGCAGTACTTC	CASSQDRYYEQYF
TRBJ2-7	-	-	TRBV28	TGTGCCAGCAGCCACTCGAGCGGGCAGTCCCTTTACGAGCAGTACTTC	CASSHSSGQSLYEQYF
TRBJ2-3	TRBD1	many	TRBV7-3	TGTGCCAGCAGCACGACAGGGGCAGATACGCAGTATTTT	CASSTTGADTQYF
TRBJ2-2	-	-	TRBV24-1	TGTGCCACCAGTGTTAGGAACACCGGGGAGCTGTTTTTT	CATSVRNTGELFF
TRBJ2-5	-	few	TRBV2	TGTGCCAGCAGTGAAGGGGCGTTGGGCCAAGAGACCCAGTACTTC	CASSEGALGQETQYF
TRBJ2-5	-	-	TRBV5-1	TGCGCCAGCAGCTTGGTCCCCAGCCCGGGGGAGACCCAGTACTTC	CASSLVPSPGETQYF
TRBJ2-7	TRBD1	-	TRBV7-6	TGTGCCAGCAGCTGGGGACAGAACTACGAGCAGTACTTC	CASSWGQNYEQYF
TRBJ2-5	TRBD1	-	TRBV27	TGTGCCAGCAGTTTATCGACAGGGGGCTGGGAGACCCAGTACTTC	CASSLSTGGWETQYF
TRBJ2-7	-	-	TRBV5-1	TGCGCCAGCAGCCTATCGACCTTAGAATCGCAGTACTTC	CASSLSTLESQYF
TRBJ2-6	-	few	TRBV7-2	TGTGCCAGCAGCTTAAAGGTTGCCGGGGCCAACGTCCTGACTTTC	CASSLKVAGANVLTF
TRBJ2-1	TRBD2	few	TRBV10-3	TGTGCCATCAGCAGCGGGGGCGCGGGGAATGAGCAGTTCTTC	CAISSGGAGNEQFF
TRBJ2-3	-	-	TRBV11-2	TGTGCCAGCAGCTTAGAAACGAATACGCAGTATTTT	CASSLETNTQYF
TRBJ2-5	TRBD2	-	TRBV11-2	TGTGCCAGCGCGTTAGCGGGGCAAGAGACCCAGCACTTC	CASALAGQETQHF
TRBJ2-3	-	few	TRBV7-8	TGTGCCAGCATCCGGGACCGCCTATTCACAGATACGCAGTATTTT	CASIRDRLFTDTQYF
TRBJ2-1	TRBD1	-	TRBV11-2	TGTGCCAGCAGCCCTGCACAGGGGGCGTACAATGAGCAGTTCTTC	CASSPAQGAYNEQFF
TRBJ2-3	TRBD1	-	TRBV5-1	TGCGCCAGCAGCTTGGTAGGCAGGGGGCCCGATACGCAGTATTTT	CASSLVGRGPDTQYF
TRBJ2-1	TRBD1	-	TRBV10-3	TGTGCCATCAGTGAGGGGACAGAATTTTTTGGGCAGTTCTTC	CAISEGTEFFGQFF
TRBJ2-1	-	many	TRBV2	TGTGCCAGCACTACTGTCTTTGAGCAGTTCTTC	CASTTVFEQFF
TRBJ2-1	-	many	TRBV6-6	TGTGCCAGCACCCCATTGGGTGTTAATGAGCAGTTCTTC	CASTPLGVNEQFF
TRBJ2-1	-	-	TRBV2	TGTGCCAGCAGGACCGGCAATGAGCAGTTCTTC	CASRTGNEQFF
TRBJ2-3	TRBD2	-	TRBV7-2	TGTGCCAGCAGCTTAGGTAGCGGGGGAACAGATACGCAGTATTTT	CASSLGSGGTDTQYF
TRBJ2-3	TRBD2	-	TRBV4-1	TGCGCCAGCAGCCAACTTAACGGGGGGGAACAAGATACGCAGTATTTT	CASSQLNGGEQDTQYF
TRBJ1-5	-	-	TRBV6-2/TRBV6-3	TGTGCCACCCTACTCGGTCGGACTAGTTATAGCAATCAGCCCCAGCATTTT	CATLLGRTSYSNQPQHF
TRBJ2-7	-	few	TRBV20-1	TGCAGTGCTAGAGTTGGGTGGGACGAGCAGTACTTC	CSARVGWDEQYF
TRBJ2-5	-	-	TRBV20-1	TGCAGTGCTTACCCCTCATCCGGGACGCAGTACTTC	CSAYPSSGTQYF
TRBJ1-4	-	few	TRBV7-8	TGTGCCAGCAGCTTAGGGTTCTCAACTAATGAAAAACTGTTTTTT	CASSLGFSTNEKLFF
TRBJ2-7	TRBD2	few	TRBV18	TGTGCCAGCTCACCTCCCGGACTAGCGGGAGGTCCCACCTACGAGCAGTACTTC	CASSPPGLAGGPTYEQYF
TRBJ1-5	TRBD1	-	TRBV29-1	TGCAGCGTTGCGACAGGGAATCAGCCCCAGCATTTT	CSVATGNQPQHF
TRBJ2-7	TRBD1	-	TRBV6-1	TGTGCCAGCAGTCCGTCTGGACAGGGCTTTACCTACGAGCAGTACTTC	CASSPSGQGFTYEQYF
TRBJ2-1	-	few	TRBV2	TGTGCCAGCAGTGAAGCGCTTCTGAGCTCCTACAATGAGCAGTTCTTC	CASSEALLSSYNEQFF
TRBJ1-1	-	-	TRBV6-1	TGTGCCAGCAGTGAATCGGGCGGATGGAGCAACACTGAAGCTTTCTTT	CASSESGGWSNTEAFF
TRBJ2-1	TRBD1	-	TRBV4-1	TGCGCCAGCAGCCCCGGGACAGGGGGTTGGAGTGAGCAGTTCTTC	CASSPGTGGWSEQFF
TRBJ2-3	-	-	TRBV7-8	TGTGCCAGCAGCTTAGCGTCACTATCGCGCGCAGATACGCAGTATTTT	CASSLASLSRADTQYF
TRBJ2-2	-	many	TRBV11-1	TGTGCCAGCAGGCCGCGTCCGGGACATCGCAACCGGCGTAACACCGGGGAGCTGTTTTTT	CASRPRPGHRNRRNTGELFF
TRBJ2-7	-	many	TRBV14	TGTGCCAGCAGCCAACAGGACTACGAGCAGTACTTC	CASSQQDYEQYF
TRBJ2-1	TRBD2	few	TRBV24-1	TGTGCCACCAGTGATCCGACTAGCGTAAACCACAATGAGCAGTTCTTC	CATSDPTSVNHNEQFF
TRBJ2-2	-	many	TRBV5-1	TGCGCCAGCAGCTTGGAAGTGGCCGGGGAGCTGTTTTTT	CASSLEVAGELFF
TRBJ2-5	-	many	TRBV9	TGTGCCAGCAGCGTGATGTACCAAGAGACCCAGTACTTC	CASSVMYQETQYF
TRBJ2-5	-	few	TRBV20-1	TGCAGTGCTAGGGGGGGGACACTGCAAGAGACCCAGTACTTC	CSARGGTLQETQYF
TRBJ2-7	-	few	TRBV28	TGTGCCAGCAGTTTATGGCTTACAGGGCCTTCCTACGAGCAGTACTTC	CASSLWLTGPSYEQYF
TRBJ2-5	-	few	TRBV20-1	TGCAGTGCTAGCCTACAGGGACCTCAAGAGACCCAGTACTTC	CSASLQGPQETQYF
TRBJ2-7	-	few	TRBV6-2/TRBV6-3	TGTGCCAGCAGCCCGGGAGCTCACGAGCAGTACTTC	CASSPGAHEQYF
TRBJ1-3	-	-	TRBV7-2	TGTGACAGCAGCTTGCGGGGAAACACCATATATTTT	CDSSLRGNTIYF
TRBJ2-2	TRBD2	-	TRBV30	TGTGCCTGGAGTAGAGTAGCGGGAACATATTACACCGGGGAGCTGTTTTTT	CAWSRVAGTYYTGELFF
TRBJ2-1	-	few	TRBV7-7	TGTGCTAGCAGCCTGGGACCCTCTAGGTACAATGAGCAGTTCTTC	CASSLGPSRYNEQFF